A selection of T cell receptor beta chains follows, all from one sample in a study of T cell changes during pregnancy in multiple sclerosis. Produced via immunoSEQ multiplex PCR; TCRdb's table is partial and in-frame only. Of tens of thousands of clones in the sample, approximately 90% were seen once. Specimen: peripheral blood, collected in the third trimester of pregnancy. The source of these receptors is a female donor with multiple sclerosis, enrolled in a pregnancy study. Each CDR3 is given with its conserved first and last residue. D genes are given only for firm matches. Size is stated for part of the rows, as once, few or many counts, or as a class when the clone is expanded.

V gene,J gene,D gene,clone size,CDR3 DNA,CDR3 protein
TRBV28,TRBJ2-7,NA,NA,TGTGCCAGCAGTTTCAACTACGAGCAGTACTTC,CASSFNYEQYF
TRBV5-5,TRBJ2-7,NA,NA,TGTGCCAGCAGCTTGGAGGCGGGCCCGACCTACGAGCAGTACTTC,CASSLEAGPTYEQYF
TRBV6-1,TRBJ2-7,NA,many,TGTGCCAGCAGTGAAATGGTGGGAGAGGGCTACGAGCAGTACTTC,CASSEMVGEGYEQYF
TRBV7-2,TRBJ2-5,TRBD2,NA,TGTGCCAGCAGCTTGTCTAGCGGGTACCAAGAGACCCAGTACTTC,CASSLSSGYQETQYF
TRBV6-4,TRBJ2-1,TRBD2,once,TGTGCCAGCAGTGACTCGTATGCGGGAGGGGTCGATGAGCAGTTCTTC,CASSDSYAGGVDEQFF
TRBV7-8,TRBJ2-1,TRBD2,NA,TGTGCCAGCAGCGCGCCGGGACTAGCGGGATACAATGAGCAGTTCTTC,CASSAPGLAGYNEQFF
TRBV19,TRBJ2-3,TRBD2,NA,TGTGCCAGTAGTCGGGAGGGGAGAGGCGCAGATACGCAGTATTTT,CASSREGRGADTQYF
TRBV7-9,TRBJ2-1,NA,NA,TGTGCCAGCAGCTTAGTGACAGTCTACAATGAGCAGTTCTTC,CASSLVTVYNEQFF
TRBV5-1,TRBJ2-7,NA,once,TGCGCCAGCAGTTATAGCGGCCCCTCCTACGAGCAGTACTTC,CASSYSGPSYEQYF
TRBV10-3,TRBJ2-7,TRBD1,NA,TGTGCCATCAGTGAGTCCGGACAGGGAAGTCTGCTCTACGAGCAGTACTTC,CAISESGQGSLLYEQYF
TRBV11-3,TRBJ2-1,NA,NA,TGTGCCAGCAGCTTTGACAGTTCAAATGAGCAGTTCTTC,CASSFDSSNEQFF
TRBV5-1,TRBJ1-1,NA,NA,TGCGCCAGCAGCCGCCAGGAGGACACTGAAGCTTTCTTT,CASSRQEDTEAFF
TRBV11-2,TRBJ2-1,TRBD2,NA,TGTGCCAGCAGCGGACAAGCGGGAGGCTTTGATGAGCAGTTCTTC,CASSGQAGGFDEQFF
TRBV5-4,TRBJ1-4,NA,NA,TGTGCCAGCAGCTTGAAGGCAGCCGGGGGTGAAAAACTGTTTTTT,CASSLKAAGGEKLFF
TRBV9,TRBJ2-5,TRBD2,NA,TGTGCCAGCAGCGTAGAAGCGGGAGAGGAGACCCAGTACTTC,CASSVEAGEETQYF
TRBV14,TRBJ2-5,NA,NA,TGTGCCAGCAGCCTCCTCCAAGAGACCCAGTACTTC,CASSLLQETQYF
TRBV7-9,TRBJ2-1,NA,NA,TGTGCCAGCAGTCCAGCGAATGAGCAGTTCTTC,CASSPANEQFF
TRBV18,TRBJ2-3,TRBD2,NA,TGTGCCAGCTCACCTCGGGGCGGGAGTTTTGGCACAGATACGCAGTATTTT,CASSPRGGSFGTDTQYF
TRBV9,TRBJ2-3,NA,NA,TGTGCCAGCAGCGTAGCTCCCTTATACACAGATACGCAGTATTTT,CASSVAPLYTDTQYF
TRBV2,TRBJ2-1,NA,NA,TGTGCCTGTCACAGGGAAATTATCTACAATGAGCAGTTCTTC,CACHREIIYNEQFF
TRBV25-1,TRBJ1-2,NA,NA,TGTGCCAGCCCACAACCCCCCTATGGCTACACCTTC,CASPQPPYGYTF
TRBV30,TRBJ1-6,NA,NA,TGTGCCTGGAGTGTACCCGTACAGTCCCGTAATTCACCCCTCCACTTT,CAWSVPVQSRNSPLHF
TRBV30,TRBJ1-1,NA,NA,TGTGCCTGGAGTGTACGGGGGGGGACTGAAGCTTTCTTT,CAWSVRGGTEAFF
TRBV5-1,TRBJ1-1,NA,NA,TGCGCCAGCAGCTTTGAACAGGACACTGAAGCTTTCTTT,CASSFEQDTEAFF
TRBV7-6,TRBJ1-1,NA,NA,TGTGCCAGCAGCCCCAGGGGTGCGAACACTGAAGCTTTCTTT,CASSPRGANTEAFF
TRBV10-1,TRBJ1-6,NA,NA,TGCGCCAGCAGCCACTCGGACACGTTTAATTCACCCCTCCACTTT,CASSHSDTFNSPLHF
TRBV28,TRBJ1-5,TRBD1,NA,TGTGCCAGCAGGGGCGGGACAGGGGTACGGGGAGGCAATCAGCCCCAGCATTTT,CASRGGTGVRGGNQPQHF
TRBV7-2,TRBJ2-3,TRBD2,NA,TGTGCCAGCAGCCCTAATCTAGCGGGAGAGCTAGATACGCAGTATTTT,CASSPNLAGELDTQYF
TRBV4-1,TRBJ1-5,NA,NA,TGCGCCAGCGCCGAAGGGGATCAGCCCCAGCATTTT,CASAEGDQPQHF
TRBV7-9,TRBJ2-6,TRBD1,NA,TGTGCCAGCAGCACCGACAGGGCCCCGGCCAACGTCCTGACTTTC,CASSTDRAPANVLTF
TRBV6-5,TRBJ2-5,NA,NA,TGTGCCAGCAGTTACGGGACTGGTGAGACCCAGTACTTC,CASSYGTGETQYF
TRBV25-1,TRBJ2-1,TRBD2,NA,TGTGCCAGCAGTGCTGCGGGAGCAAGGAATGAGCAGTTCTTC,CASSAAGARNEQFF
TRBV27,TRBJ1-1,NA,NA,TGTGCCAGCAGAGAAATGGGGCCGAACACTGAAGCTTTCTTT,CASREMGPNTEAFF
TRBV18,TRBJ2-1,NA,NA,TGTGCCAGCTCACCGACAGGTACCACGTTCGCCAATGAGCAGTTCTTC,CASSPTGTTFANEQFF
TRBV19,TRBJ2-6,NA,once,TGTGCCAGTAGTGAAAGGCGGGTCTCTGGGGCCAACGTCCTGACTTTC,CASSERRVSGANVLTF
TRBV5-1,TRBJ1-5,TRBD1,NA,TGCGCCAGCAGCTCAGGGACAGGGTTCGGCCAGCCCCAGCATTTT,CASSSGTGFGQPQHF
TRBV7-9,TRBJ1-2,TRBD1,NA,TGTGCCAGCAGCCACCAGGGGGCCGGCTACACCTTC,CASSHQGAGYTF
TRBV6-1,TRBJ2-7,TRBD1,NA,TGTGCCAGCAGTGAATACCGGACAGGAGACTACGAGCAGTACTTC,CASSEYRTGDYEQYF
TRBV7-6,TRBJ2-1,TRBD2,NA,TGTGCCAGCAGCCCCCCATTTGCGGCTAGCGGGGTTAGCTCCTACAATGAGCAGTTCTTC,CASSPPFAASGVSSYNEQFF
TRBV18,TRBJ2-1,TRBD1,NA,TGTGCCAGCTCGCGCGGACAGGGCGACCACAATGAGCAGTTCTTC,CASSRGQGDHNEQFF
TRBV19,TRBJ2-3,TRBD2,NA,TGTGCCAGTAGTATAGACTACGGCGGGAGAAGGACAGATACGCAGTATTTT,CASSIDYGGRRTDTQYF
TRBV30,TRBJ1-5,NA,NA,TGTGCCTGGAGTGGCCCGGGGCCCCAGCATTTT,CAWSGPGPQHF
TRBV9,TRBJ2-7,TRBD1,NA,TGTGCCAGCAGCCCCGGGACAGGGTTCTACGAGCAGTACTTC,CASSPGTGFYEQYF
TRBV10-3,TRBJ2-5,NA,NA,TGTGCCACCAGCAGGGGAAATGTAGAAGAGACCCAGTACTTC,CATSRGNVEETQYF
TRBV4-3,TRBJ1-2,NA,few,TGCGCCAGCAGCCCCTCCAGGGAGGATGGCTACACCTTC,CASSPSREDGYTF
TRBV2,TRBJ2-1,NA,NA,TGTGCCAGCAGTCGCCTAGCGCGAGGGGACTACAATGAGCAGTTCTTC,CASSRLARGDYNEQFF
TRBV30,TRBJ1-2,NA,few,TGTGCCTGGAGGCTACGGTTACGCTATGGCTACACCTTC,CAWRLRLRYGYTF
TRBV7-2,TRBJ2-3,TRBD2,once,TGTGCCAGCAGTCCCCGACTAGCGGGAGGGCCTAACCAGGTTACGCAGTATTTT,CASSPRLAGGPNQVTQYF